The 20 T cell receptor beta chains in this list originate from one sample, sequenced in a study of read filtering for tumor transcriptome and immune sequencing. The library was built from around 400 ng RNA with molecular barcoded adaptors for alpha/delta and beta/gamma chains. TCRdb analysed the reads with MiXCR anew, one entry per CDR3 protein. In the table there are 100,000 to 150,000 distinct CDR3 sequences, under 15% of which are singletons. Sequenced sample: a population of CD138-negative cells sorted from bone marrow. The receptors were gathered from a donor aged 40 or older with multiple myeloma.

This clonotype was counted at least ten times. The chain combines TRBV29-1 with TRBJ2-7; maybe TRBD2 (6 bases). Germline V lookup: CDR1 SQVTM, CDR2 ANQGSEA. This CDR3 has 13 amino acids. The V and J ends lost 6 bases and 0 bases respectively, with 12 bases between them. The chain's CDR3 is CSVMGGDSYEQYF. The CDR3 DNA reads as TGCAGCGTCATGGGGGGAGACTCCTACGAGCAGTACTTC.

In its sample, this clonotype was seen many times. V usage is TRBV20-1 and J usage is TRBJ1-5; perhaps TRBD1 as D (6 bases). Trimming left V 1 base short and J 3 bases short, with 10 bases between. CDR1 and CDR2 (germline): DFQATT, SNEGSKA (reference sequence). The CDR3 totals 14 residues. CDR3 protein: CSARGGGANQPQHF. CDR3 nucleotide sequence: TGCAGTGCTAGAGGGGGGGGGGCCAATCAGCCCCAGCATTTT.

Comments on this clonotype: A read error may explain this, as a much larger clone is one base away. This chain links TRBV7-9 with TRBJ1-1; D unresolved. Germline loops: CDR1 SEHNR, CDR2 FQNEAQ (reference sequence). V was shortened by 1 base and J by 5 bases, with 8 bases between the two germline ends. The CDR3 has 13 amino acids. The CDR3 is CASSLGGVTEAFF. DNA of the CDR3: TGTGCCAGCAGCTTAGGTGGGGTGACTGAAGCTTTCTTT.

At least ten counts were recorded for this clonotype. The chain recombines TRBV6-2 or TRBV6-3 with TRBJ2-1, with unresolved D. The CDR3 runs to 16 residues. Germline CDR1 is MNHEY and CDR2 is SVGEGT. Trimming took 2 bases from V and 0 from J, leaving 11 bases between them. The CDR3 reads CASSYRARTSYNEQFF. The CDR3 coding sequence is TGTGCCAGCAGTTACCGGGCCAGGACCTCCTACAATGAGCAGTTCTTC.

This clonotype showed up just a few times. This may stem from a read error, because a much larger clone lies one nucleotide away. The chain is built from TRBV7-9 and TRBJ2-3, with 8 bases aligning to TRBD2. The V gene end was trimmed by 4 bases and the J gene end by 5 bases; junction bases not matched to a gene: 8. This CDR3 spans 15 amino acids. In germline, CDR1 is SEHNR, CDR2 FQNEAQ (reference sequence). The CDR3 nucleotides read TGTGCCAGCAGCTCCTTAGCGGGGCAAATAGATACGCAGTATTTT. Amino acids: CASSSLAGQIDTQYF.

This clonotype was observed a handful of times. The V gene is TRBV6-5, the J gene TRBJ2-2; TRBD1 matches 7 bases. This CDR3 is 12 amino acids long. Per germline, CDR1 MNHEY and CDR2 SVGAGI. V shed 7 bases and J 6 bases; nucleotides not matched to a gene: 2. CDR3 DNA sequence: TGTGCCAGCACCGGACAGGCCGGGGAGCTGTTTTTT. It translates to CASTGQAGELFF.

This clonotype was seen ten or more times. This chain's CDR3 is CSAPLRTGNSYEQYF. The DNA for the CDR3 is TGCAGTGCCCCCCTTAGGACGGGCAACTCCTACGAGCAGTACTTC. The chain combines TRBV20-1 with TRBJ2-7; D ambiguous. Germline lookup yields CDR1 DFQATT and CDR2 SNEGSKA (reference sequence). V lost 6 bases to trimming and J lost 0 bases, with 18 bases between them. There are 15 residues in the CDR3.

This clonotype has a count of ten or more. This chain connects TRBV29-1 to TRBJ2-2; 13 bases match TRBD2. The J segment lost 5 bases and the V segment lost 5 bases, leaving 8 bases of the junction unmatched. This CDR3 is 16 amino acids long. Germline assignment: CDR1 SQVTM and CDR2 ANQGSEA. The CDR3 DNA sequence: TGCAGCGTTAACCTACTAGCGGGAGGGCTTACCGGGGAGCTGTTTTTT. Its translation: CSVNLLAGGLTGELFF.

To note about this clonotype: Here the CDR3 omits its conserved ending phenylalanine or tryptophan, so a read error is the likely source. The chain couples TRBV2 to TRBJ1-5, with 9 bases that match TRBD1. The V segment lost 7 bases and the J segment 7 bases; nucleotides outside the gene matches: 5. Germline CDR1 and CDR2: SNHLY and FYNNEI. This CDR3 has 13 amino acids. This chain's CDR3 is CASNLQGAQPQHI. The CDR3, as DNA: TGTGCCAGCAACTTACAGGGGGCGCAGCCCCAGCATATT.

This clonotype came up many times. The chain carries TRBV5-1 and TRBJ2-2; no firm D call. CDR3 length equals 16 residues. Trimming removed 0 bases from V and 2 bases from J, with 11 bases in between. Germline values: CDR1 SGHRS, CDR2 YFSETQ. The CDR3 DNA reads as TGCGCCAGCAGCTTGGTGGTAGCAATTAACACCGGGGAGCTGTTTTTT. It yields the protein CASSLVVAINTGELFF.

This clonotype was counted a few times. CDR3 sequence (DNA): TGCAGCGTTGATGGACTAGCGGGAGGGCCAGGAGAGACCCAGTACTTC. Translation gives CSVDGLAGGPGETQYF. This sequence joins TRBV29-1 and TRBJ2-5, with 15 positions matching TRBD2. Germline trimming cut 3 bases from V and 4 bases from J; bases unmatched to any gene: 6. This CDR3 is 16 amino acids long. Germline CDR1 reads SQVTM; CDR2 reads ANQGSEA.

As for this clonotype: Its ends do not fully match the called genes, so a read error is possible. V is TRBV4-3 and J is TRBJ2-6, with a tentative D call TRBD1 (5 bases). CDR1 LGHNA and CDR2 YSLEER come from the germline V gene. CDR3 length: 16 residues. The CDR3 loop is CASSQDGQAGANVRTF. CDR3 DNA: TGCGCCAGCAGCCAAGACGGTCAGGCTGGGGCCAACGTCCGGACGTTC.

This clonotype turned up a few times. The CDR3 does not close with the conserved phenylalanine or tryptophan, likely indicating a read error. CDR3: CASSQYSGANVLTS. The CDR3 region has the DNA TGTGCCAGCAGCCAATACTCTGGGGCCAACGTCCTGACTTCC. The genes are TRBV3-1 and TRBJ2-6; D gene unclear. The germline gives CDR1 LGHDT, CDR2 YNNKEL (reference sequence). The CDR3 length is 14 residues. V shed 2 bases and J shed 0 bases, with 2 bases lying between them.

This clonotype came up a few times. The CDR3 sequence is CASSPRDSLIQPQHF. The DNA of the CDR3 is TGTGCCAGCAGTCCCAGGGACAGTCTGATTCAGCCCCAGCATTTT. This chain joins TRBV12-3 or TRBV12-4 and TRBJ1-5, with 7 positions matching TRBD1. CDR3 length: 15 residues. J gave up 6 bases and V 5 bases, and 10 bases lay outside the gene matches.

This clonotype was counted many times. This chain joins TRBV30 and TRBJ2-1, with D possibly being TRBD2 (5 bases). The CDR3 loop spans 14 amino acids. Trimming took off 3 bases at V and 2 bases at J, with 11 bases between the two ends. CDR1 GTSNPN and CDR2 SVGIG come from the germline V gene (reference sequence). This CDR3 reads CAWSDGGPYNEQFF. CDR3 nucleotide sequence: TGTGCCTGGAGCGACGGCGGGCCCTACAATGAGCAGTTCTTC.

This clonotype was detected ten times or more. The chain recombines TRBV6-2 or TRBV6-3 with TRBJ2-5, with TRBD2 identical over 12 bases. The germline gives CDR1 MNHEY, CDR2 SVGEGT. J gave up 4 bases and V 3 bases, and 3 bases lay outside the gene matches. The CDR3 consists of 15 residues. The CDR3 loop is CASSYTSGRIETQYF. CDR3 nucleotides: TGTGCCAGCAGTTATACTAGCGGGAGGATAGAGACCCAGTACTTC.

This clonotype has ten or more counts. The chain has TRBV7-9 and TRBJ2-7; 7 nucleotides match TRBD2. V shed 6 bases, J shed 0 bases, and the junction held 11 bases outside the gene matches. The CDR3 covers 16 residues. Germline lookup yields CDR1 SEHNR and CDR2 FQNEAQ (reference sequence). In nucleotides, the CDR3 is TGTGCCAGCAGTCTTTATAGCGGGCCGAGCTCCTACGAGCAGTACTTC. It encodes CASSLYSGPSSYEQYF.

At least ten counts were recorded for this clonotype. The rearrangement joins TRBV24-1 to TRBJ1-5; possibly TRBD1 for D (5 bases). The V gene's germline CDR1 is KGHDR and CDR2 SFDVKD. With 5 bases removed from V and 0 bases from J, the gap between germline ends came to 13 bases. This CDR3 is 16 amino acids long. In DNA, the CDR3 is TGTGCCACCAGTGGAGGGACGAAGAATAGCAATCAGCCCCAGCATTTT. This sequence encodes CATSGGTKNSNQPQHF.

Turning to this clonotype: The junction does not match germline at one end; this may be a read error. This sequence joins TRBV7-2 and TRBJ1-5; D possibly corresponds to TRBD1 (5 bases). CDR3 length: 16 residues. Germline CDR1 reads SGHTA; CDR2 reads FQGNSA. The CDR3 sequence is CAGSLGGAGTNQPQHF. The CDR3 nucleotides are TGTGCCGGCAGCTTAGGTGGGGCAGGGACTAATCAGCCCCAGCATTTT.

This clonotype has more than one count but fewer than ten. The V and J genes are TRBV2 and TRBJ2-4; D not certain. The ends were cut back, 6 bases at V and 1 base at J, with 10 bases in the middle. Germline V gives CDR1 SNHLY, CDR2 FYNNEI. There are 14 residues in the CDR3. CDR3 nucleotide sequence: TGTGCCAGCAGCCCATCGGACGCCAAAAACATTCAGTACTTC. This sequence encodes CASSPSDAKNIQYF.